Shown below are 24 T cell receptor beta chains from a single sample sequenced in a study of blood T cell repertoires in COVID-19. TCRdb's table, derived via immunoSEQ multiplex PCR, lists solely in-frame clones and lacks some. Of 100,000 or so clones listed, about four fifths are singletons. Sequences were obtained from peripheral blood. The receptors originated from a man older than 75 with acute or convalescent COVID-19.

The chain recombines TRBV6-6 with TRBJ1-2; 8 bases are a match to TRBD1. CDR3 length: 14 residues. The V segment lost 8 bases and the J segment 4 bases; nucleotides outside the gene matches: 9. Germline V gene lookup returns CDR1 MNHNY and CDR2 SVGAGI (reference sequence). In DNA form, the CDR3 reads TGTGCCAGCTGCAAGGGGGACAGGCCCTATGGCTACACCTTC. Protein product: CASCKGDRPYGYTF.

This chain links TRBV7-2 with TRBJ2-3; weak D call: TRBD2 (6 bases). V lost 8 bases and J lost 6, with 12 bases in between. The CDR3 is 12 residues long. Germline V CDR1 and CDR2: SGHTA, FQGNSA. The CDR3 loop is CASSPGRDTQYF. CDR3 nucleotides: TGTGCCAGCTCCCCGGGGAGGGATACGCAGTATTTT.

This rearrangement joins TRBV19 to TRBJ1-5; tentatively, D is TRBD1 (6 bases). Germline lookup yields CDR1 LNHDA and CDR2 SQIVND (reference sequence). The CDR3 is 14 residues long. Trimming shortened V by 8 bases and J by 0 bases, and 11 bases separated the two germline ends. The CDR3 protein is CASRRTASNQPQHF. CDR3 nucleotides: TGTGCCAGTCGGAGGACAGCTAGCAATCAGCCCCAGCATTTT.

The chain is built from TRBV6-5 and TRBJ1-2; 8 positions agree with TRBD1. Germline V gene sequence: CDR1 MNHEY, CDR2 SVGAGI. The CDR3 runs to 15 residues. V was pared by 6 bases and J by 5 bases, with 11 bases of the junction left unmatched. The CDR3 loop reads CASSANRGVWYGYTF. CDR3 sequence (DNA): TGTGCCAGCAGCGCCAACAGGGGGGTATGGTATGGCTACACCTTC.

The V and J genes are TRBV20-1 and TRBJ1-2; D unresolved. Germline V gene data show CDR1 as DFQATT and CDR2 as SNEGSKA (reference sequence). The length of the CDR3 is 10 residues. V was clipped by 4 bases and J by 8 bases, with 8 bases between them. The CDR3: CSATDTGYTF. CDR3 bases: TGCAGTGCTACCGACACAGGCTACACCTTC.

The chain couples TRBV6-5 to TRBJ2-5; 7 positions agree with TRBD1. The V segment lost 6 bases and the J segment 2 bases; nucleotides outside the gene matches: 6. CDR1 MNHEY and CDR2 SVGAGI come from the germline V gene. This CDR3 comprises 14 residues. The CDR3 here is CASSRDRAQETQYF. CDR3 bases: TGTGCCAGCAGCCGCGACAGGGCTCAAGAGACCCAGTACTTC.

In this sample, this clone turned up once. This chain links TRBV15 with TRBJ2-3, with 8 positions matching TRBD2. The CDR3 totals 15 residues. Germline assignment: CDR1 LNHNV and CDR2 YYDKDF (reference sequence). V was clipped by 6 bases and J by 7 bases; unmatched bases: 12. CDR3 loop: CATSTRGGGLNTQYF. CDR3 nucleotides: TGTGCCACCAGTACAAGAGGCGGGGGGCTGAATACGCAGTATTTT.

CDR3 region: CASRMSEGPNGPQHF. CDR3 bases: TGTGCCAGCAGGATGTCCGAGGGCCCCAATGGGCCCCAGCATTTT. This sequence joins TRBV27 and TRBJ1-5; no clear D. The V end was cut by 6 bases, the J end by 9 bases, with 21 bases between. CDR3 length equals 15 residues. Per germline, CDR1 MNHEY and CDR2 SMNVEV (reference sequence).

This clone was found a few times. The chain carries TRBV5-5 and TRBJ1-4; 10 nucleotides align to TRBD1. V lost 0 bases to trimming and J lost 8 bases; unmatched junction nucleotides: 10. The CDR3 is 17 residues long. Germline V gives CDR1 SGHKS, CDR2 YYEKEE (reference sequence). CDR3 sequence (DNA): TGTGCCAGCAGCTTGGAAAGTTTCGGGACAGGGGTGGAAAAACTGTTTTTT. Its protein is CASSLESFGTGVEKLFF.

The chain combines TRBV4-3 with TRBJ1-1; 8 bases are shared with TRBD1. Germline CDR1 is LGHNA and CDR2 is YSLEER. The CDR3 is 16 amino acids. With V trimmed by 2 bases and J by 4 bases, 9 bases remained unmatched. The CDR3 reads CASSQLAGGWGTEAFF. The CDR3 DNA sequence: TGCGCCAGCAGCCAATTGGCAGGGGGCTGGGGCACTGAAGCTTTCTTT.

This chain connects TRBV5-1 to TRBJ1-3, with D perhaps matching TRBD1 (6 bases). Germline lookup yields CDR1 SGHRS and CDR2 YFSETQ. Trimming removed 0 bases at V and 4 bases at J, with 8 bases between. The CDR3 covers 14 residues. CDR3 sequence: CASSLETGGNTIYF. Here the CDR3 DNA reads TGCGCCAGCAGCTTGGAAACAGGGGGAAACACCATATATTTT.

For the CDR3, the DNA is TGTGCCAGCAGTCCGCCACAGGGGAGCTCCTATAATTCACCCCTCCACTTT. It is translated as CASSPPQGSSYNSPLHF. The chain is built from TRBV6-2 or TRBV6-3 and TRBJ1-6; 7 positions match TRBD1. The CDR3 totals 17 residues. Looked up from germline, CDR1 is MNHEY and CDR2 is SVGEGT. Trimming removed 5 bases from V and 0 bases from J; junction bases left unmatched: 7.

The V gene is TRBV27, the J gene TRBJ1-5; D ambiguous. The germline gives CDR1 MNHEY, CDR2 SMNVEV (reference sequence). This CDR3 is 14 amino acids long. V shed 5 bases and J shed 7 bases, with 15 bases lying between them. The CDR3 spells CASSDGSAGQPQHF. CDR3 sequence (DNA): TGTGCCAGCAGTGACGGGAGCGCTGGACAGCCCCAGCATTTT.

This chain links TRBV27 with TRBJ1-1, with 9 bases aligning to TRBD1. The CDR3 runs 16 residues. J gave up 5 bases and V 4 bases, and 11 bases lay outside the gene matches. CDR1 and CDR2 from the germline V gene are MNHEY and SMNVEV (reference sequence). In nucleotides, the CDR3 is TGTGCCAGCAGTTCGCCCCGCGGGACAGGGTCTACTGAAGCTTTCTTT. This gives the protein CASSSPRGTGSTEAFF.

The chain uses TRBV7-2 and TRBJ1-3; D unresolved. Per germline, CDR1 SGHTA and CDR2 FQGNSA. CDR3 length: 14 residues. V was cut by 1 base and J by 6 bases, with 10 bases left in between. DNA for the CDR3: TGTGCCAGCAGCTTAGGGACTTTGGTAAACACCATATATTTT. It specifies CASSLGTLVNTIYF.

This chain joins TRBV6-5 and TRBJ2-7; unclear D gene. Germline CDR1 and CDR2: MNHEY and SVGAGI. With 4 bases removed from V and 0 bases from J, the gap between germline ends came to 10 bases. The CDR3 runs 14 residues. CDR3 residues: CASSLVDSSYEQYF. In DNA, the CDR3 is TGTGCCAGCAGTTTAGTCGATAGCTCCTACGAGCAGTACTTC.

The genes are TRBV9 and TRBJ2-7; 10 nucleotides align to TRBD2. Trimming cost V 0 bases and J 4 bases; bases outside gene matches: 7. Per the germline V gene, CDR1 is SGDLS and CDR2 is YYNGEE. The CDR3 has 16 amino acids. CDR3 amino acids: CASSVAGTSARYEQYF. DNA of the CDR3: TGTGCCAGCAGCGTAGCCGGGACTAGCGCTCGTTACGAGCAGTACTTC.

The chain combines TRBV30 with TRBJ2-5; 8 positions match TRBD1. J was trimmed by 5 bases and V by 5 bases; bases with no gene match: 13. The V gene's germline CDR1 is GTSNPN and CDR2 SVGIG (reference sequence). The CDR3 loop spans 15 amino acids. The chain's CDR3 is CAWSFGQGIWETQYF. The CDR3 bases are TGTGCCTGGTCCTTCGGACAGGGAATCTGGGAGACCCAGTACTTC.

Comment on this clone: Within the sample, other DNA sequences also encode this same CDR3. This chain links TRBV18 with TRBJ2-5; D not certain. The CDR3 totals 13 residues. V was shortened by 3 bases and J by 2 bases, with 7 bases between the two germline ends. Germline V CDR1 and CDR2: KGHSH, LQKENI. The CDR3 loop is CASSPGLQETQYF. Here the CDR3 DNA reads TGTGCCAGCTCACCGGGCCTTCAAGAGACCCAGTACTTC.

The sample holds a few counts of this clone. This sequence joins TRBV27 and TRBJ2-1, with a tentative D call TRBD2 (5 bases). The germline gives CDR1 MNHEY, CDR2 SMNVEV (reference sequence). V gave up 5 bases and J gave up 3 bases, with 8 bases separating them. The CDR3 has 13 amino acids. This CDR3 reads CASSPDYYNEQFF. The CDR3 bases are TGTGCCAGCAGTCCCGACTACTACAATGAGCAGTTCTTC.

The rearrangement joins TRBV7-2 to TRBJ1-3; the D is unclear. CDR1 is SGHTA, CDR2 FQGNSA, per germline. This CDR3 region has 15 residues. V was shortened by 0 bases and J by 2 bases, with 8 bases between the two germline ends. CDR3: CASSLAPSPGNTIYF. DNA of the CDR3: TGTGCCAGCAGCTTAGCGCCGAGCCCTGGAAACACCATATATTTT. Full variable domain (rest looked up from reference TRBV7-2 and TRBJ1-3): GAGVSQSPSNKVTEKGKDVELRCDPISGHTALYWYRQSLGQGLEFLIYFQGNSAPDKSGLPSDRFSAERTGGSVSTLTIQRTQQEDSAVYLCASSLAPSPGNTIYFGEGSWLTVV.

This clone has a handful of counts. The chain employs TRBV28 and TRBJ2-7, with 9 bases that match TRBD1. The CDR3 has 20 amino acids. The V gene end was trimmed by 3 bases and the J gene end by 4 bases; junction bases not matched to a gene: 22. The germline V gene has CDR1 MDHEN and CDR2 SYDVKM. The CDR3 bases are TGTGCCAGCAGTTTTCCGGGACAGGGTTTCCGACTCCACGGGACTTACGAGCAGTACTTC. It specifies CASSFPGQGFRLHGTYEQYF.

This clone was recorded a few times. CDR3 loop: CASSSRLAGGPSTGELFF. The DNA for the CDR3 is TGTGCCAGCAGCTCCCGACTAGCGGGAGGGCCAAGCACCGGGGAGCTGTTTTTT. This rearrangement joins TRBV3-1 (or the pseudogene TRBV3-2) to TRBJ2-2; 14 bases match TRBD2. The germline V gene encodes CDR1 LGHDT and CDR2 YNNKEL (reference sequence). The CDR3 spans 18 residues. V was clipped by 5 bases and J by 4 bases; unmatched bases: 9.

In nucleotides, the CDR3 is TGTGCCAGCAGCTCACCCGGGGGGGCGGGCTCATCCTACGAGCAGTACTTC. As protein: CASSSPGGAGSSYEQYF. J is TRBJ2-7 and V is TRBV7-2, with 8 bases lining up with TRBD2. The CDR3 is 17 residues long. The J segment lost 1 base and the V segment lost 4 bases, leaving 12 bases of the junction unmatched. Germline assignment: CDR1 SGHTA and CDR2 FQGNSA.